This T cell receptor (beta chain) originates from a study of cytomegalovirus exposure and HLA in healthy donors. Overall study context: HLA-typed donors were the source of approximately 85 million unique TCRs held in an early data release. The study, taken as a whole, reports: As was reported, the classifier diagnosed cytomegalovirus status with high specificity and sensitivity. Cytomegalovirus association was listed for about 160 TCR beta chains. Earlier findings revealed that most TCR beta V segments proved productive either about 87% or about 30% of the time.

Germline V gives CDR1 SGDLS, CDR2 YYNGEE. This CDR3 region has 18 residues. The ends lost 3 bases at V and 0 bases at J; junction bases unmatched: 2. Comments on this clone: Its antigen is unknown.

Primers included in the PCR were 60 Vbeta and 13 Jbeta primers. TCRdb keeps only in-frame clones here, not all; method: immunoSEQ multiplex PCR. The table records 150,000 to 200,000 clones, under 85% of them present only once. The sequence derives from a man aged 45-65 years in good health and CMV-seropositive. Sequencing was performed on PBMCs. This chain joins TRBV9 and TRBJ2-6; 14 positions agree with TRBD2. The CDR3, as DNA: TGTGCCAGCAGCGGCGGACTAGCGGGGGGCTCTGGGGCCAACGTCCTGACTTTC. Protein product: CASSGGLAGGSGANVLTF.